Presented here are 14 T cell receptor beta chains from one specimen sequenced in a study of T cell responses to AZD1222 COVID-19 vaccine. Repertoires were generated with immunoSEQ multiplex PCR, while TCRdb's copy carries only in-frame clones and drops some. The data contain 110,000 to 150,000 clones, roughly 90% of them singletons. The specimen was peripheral blood, collected on day 0 of AZD1222 vaccination. The receptors stem from an adult in good health.

The chain employs TRBV28 and TRBJ2-7; D is ambiguous. Germline V gene lookup returns CDR1 MDHEN and CDR2 SYDVKM. Trimming shortened V by 4 bases and J by 3 bases, and 7 bases separated the two germline ends. CDR3 length: 12 amino acids. For the CDR3, the DNA is TGTGCCAGCAGTTCAACACTCTACGAGCAGTACTTC. This sequence encodes CASSSTLYEQYF.

This chain connects TRBV19 to TRBJ1-5, with 7 bases fitting TRBD1. The V gene end was trimmed by 3 bases and the J gene end by 3 bases; junction bases not matched to a gene: 5. The germline V gene encodes CDR1 LNHDA and CDR2 SQIVND (reference sequence). This CDR3 contains 15 residues. The CDR3 DNA reads as TGTGCCAGTAGTATGAGGGGGACAGACAATCAGCCCCAGCATTTT. Translated, it gives CASSMRGTDNQPQHF.

The rearrangement joins TRBV5-1 to TRBJ1-2; D is ambiguous. V was clipped by 2 bases and J by 6 bases, with 14 bases between them. The germline CDR1 and CDR2 sequences are SGHRS and YFSETQ. The CDR3 has 14 residues. Written as DNA, the CDR3 is TGCGCCAGCAGCTTATCAGGTGGGGAGGATGGCTACACCTTC. It specifies CASSLSGGEDGYTF.

The V call is TRBV10-3, the J call TRBJ2-3; 10 bases agree with TRBD2. V was clipped by 3 bases and J by 0 bases; unmatched bases: 12. The CDR3 extends over 19 amino acids. Germline CDR1 reads ENHRY; CDR2 reads SYGVKD. CDR3: CAISDPASGSLASTDTQYF. The CDR3 region has the DNA TGTGCCATCAGTGACCCTGCTAGCGGGAGTTTGGCTAGCACAGATACGCAGTATTTT.

This sequence joins TRBV19 and TRBJ2-7; D is possibly TRBD2 (6 bases). Germline CDR1 reads LNHDA; CDR2 reads SQIVND (reference sequence). Trimming removed 10 bases at V and 3 bases at J, with 16 bases between. The CDR3 sequence is 13 residues long. CDR3 nucleotides: TGTGCCACGACTAGGGACGGGGACTACGAGCAGTACTTC. It specifies CATTRDGDYEQYF.

V and J are TRBV27 and TRBJ1-1; the D gene is possibly TRBD1 (6 bases). In germline, CDR1 is MNHEY, CDR2 SMNVEV (reference sequence). CDR3 size: 13 residues. V gave up 6 bases and J gave up 4 bases, with 12 bases separating them. This chain's CDR3 is CASRPQGATEAFF. In nucleotides, the CDR3 is TGTGCCAGCAGGCCACAGGGCGCCACTGAAGCTTTCTTT.

The J gene is TRBJ2-3, the V gene TRBV3-1 (or the pseudogene TRBV3-2); 12 bases fit TRBD2. The germline V gene has CDR1 LGHDT and CDR2 YNNKEL (reference sequence). The CDR3 totals 16 residues. The V gene end was trimmed by 1 base and the J gene end by 2 bases; junction bases not matched to a gene: 1. CDR3 loop: CASSQASGRVTDTQYF. CDR3 coding DNA: TGTGCCAGCAGCCAAGCTAGCGGGAGGGTCACAGATACGCAGTATTTT.

The gene calls are TRBV27 and TRBJ1-4; 9 bases fit TRBD1. The V and J ends lost 0 bases and 7 bases, in that order; junction bases with no gene match: 3. Germline CDR1 MNHEY, CDR2 SMNVEV (reference sequence). The CDR3 is 15 residues long. The DNA of the CDR3 is TGTGCCAGCAGTTTATCGGGACAGGGAGTTGAAAAACTGTTTTTT. Its protein product is CASSLSGQGVEKLFF.

The genes are TRBV6-5 and TRBJ1-2; tentatively, D is TRBD1 (6 bases). The germline V gene encodes CDR1 MNHEY and CDR2 SVGAGI. V was clipped by 7 bases and J by 3 bases, with 15 bases between them. The CDR3 is 14 residues long. CDR3 amino acids: CASTKQGFHYGYTF. The CDR3 DNA reads as TGTGCCAGCACTAAACAGGGATTCCACTATGGCTACACCTTC.

J is TRBJ2-5 and V is TRBV7-7, with 9 bases identical to TRBD2. The CDR3 sequence is 17 residues long. Trimming at V came to 8 bases and at J to 3 bases, leaving 16 bases not matched to a gene. Germline CDR1 is SSHAT and CDR2 is FNYEAQ (reference sequence). The CDR3 region is CASQRGLHLAGEETQYF. CDR3 sequence (DNA): TGTGCCAGCCAACGGGGCTTACATTTAGCGGGAGAAGAGACCCAGTACTTC. Drawing the rest from reference TRBV7-7 and TRBJ2-5, the complete variable domain is GAGVSQSPRYKVTKRGQDVTLRCDPISSHATLYWYQQALGQGPEFLTYFNYEAQPDKSGLPSDRFSAERPEGSISTLTIQRTEQRDSAMYRCASQRGLHLAGEETQYFGPGTRLLVL.

This rearrangement joins TRBV27 to TRBJ1-6; no firm D call. Looked up from germline, CDR1 is MNHEY and CDR2 is SMNVEV (reference sequence). V lost 2 bases, J lost 7 bases, and 6 bases lay in between. The CDR3 has 13 residues. CDR3: CASSLGANSPLHF. CDR3 DNA: TGTGCCAGCAGTTTAGGTGCCAATTCACCCCTCCACTTT.

V and J are TRBV7-2 and TRBJ2-1; TRBD2 aligns across 11 bases. Per the germline V gene, CDR1 is SGHTA and CDR2 is FQGNSA. The V segment lost 6 bases and the J segment 4 bases; nucleotides outside the gene matches: 5. This CDR3 comprises 15 residues. CDR3 in DNA: TGTGCCAGCAGTCGACTAGCGGGACCTTACAATGAGCAGTTCTTC. Translated: CASSRLAGPYNEQFF.

The chain couples TRBV5-1 to TRBJ1-4; D may be TRBD1 (5 bases). CDR3 length: 13 residues. V gave up 3 bases and J gave up 5 bases, with 8 bases separating them. Germline V gives CDR1 SGHRS, CDR2 YFSETQ. The CDR3 DNA is TGCGCCAGCAGCTCGACAGCAAATGAAAAACTGTTTTTT. It yields the protein CASSSTANEKLFF.

This chain joins TRBV6-5 and TRBJ1-4, with D maybe TRBD1 (5 bases). Germline CDR1 reads MNHEY; CDR2 reads SVGAGI. CDR3 length: 13 residues. V lost 8 bases to trimming and J lost 6 bases, with 13 bases between them. CDR3 in DNA: TGTGCCAGCCTACAGGAGGAGGATGAAAAACTGTTTTTT. This sequence encodes CASLQEEDEKLFF.